These T cell receptor beta chains were read from a single sample in a study of cytomegalovirus exposure and HLA in healthy donors. Using immunoSEQ multiplex PCR, the repertoire was profiled, and TCRdb retains in-frame clones only, with some absent. The table shows about 260,000 clones, with 90% occurring only once. Sequencing was performed on PBMCs. These receptors came from a woman under 40 in good health and CMV-seronegative. Both conserved end residues are part of each CDR3. The D gene is left open where the match is weak. Size is stated for part of the rows, as once, few or many counts, or as a class when the clone is expanded.

V gene: TRBV18
D gene: TRBD1
clone size: .
J gene: TRBJ2-7
CDR3 protein: CASSPTTGTGINEQYF
CDR3 DNA: TGTGCCAGCTCACCTACCACCGGGACAGGTATTAACGAGCAGTACTTC

V gene: TRBV7-6
D gene: .
clone size: once
J gene: TRBJ2-7
CDR3 protein: CASSLRTESPYEQYF
CDR3 DNA: TGTGCCAGCAGCTTAAGGACGGAAAGCCCCTACGAGCAGTACTTC

V gene: TRBV6-6
D gene: TRBD2
clone size: .
J gene: TRBJ2-1
CDR3 protein: CASSPSSGRAEQFF
CDR3 DNA: TGTGCCAGCAGTCCCTCTAGCGGGAGGGCAGAGCAGTTCTTC

V gene: TRBV27
D gene: .
clone size: .
J gene: TRBJ2-1
CDR3 protein: CASSLVTHPNEQFF
CDR3 DNA: TGTGCCAGCAGTTTGGTGACACATCCCAATGAGCAGTTCTTC

V gene: TRBV27
D gene: .
clone size: .
J gene: TRBJ2-7
CDR3 protein: CASMGRSYEQYF
CDR3 DNA: TGTGCCAGCATGGGCAGGTCCTACGAGCAGTACTTC

V gene: TRBV27
D gene: .
clone size: .
J gene: TRBJ1-2
CDR3 protein: CASSLSSHYGYTF
CDR3 DNA: TGTGCCAGCAGTTTGAGTAGTCACTATGGCTACACCTTC

V gene: TRBV28
D gene: .
clone size: .
J gene: TRBJ1-1
CDR3 protein: CASSSPGWADSEAFF
CDR3 DNA: TGTGCCAGCAGTTCTCCAGGGTGGGCCGACTCTGAAGCTTTCTTT

V gene: TRBV7-2
D gene: .
clone size: .
J gene: TRBJ1-1
CDR3 protein: CASSSGGGSEAFF
CDR3 DNA: TGTGCCAGCAGCTCTGGAGGGGGTTCTGAAGCTTTCTTT

V gene: TRBV9
D gene: TRBD1
clone size: .
J gene: TRBJ2-2
CDR3 protein: CASSPPGQGAGELFF
CDR3 DNA: TGTGCCAGCAGCCCCCCGGGACAGGGGGCCGGGGAGCTGTTTTTT

V gene: TRBV12-5
D gene: .
clone size: .
J gene: TRBJ2-5
CDR3 protein: CASGLVLAGAGQTQYF
CDR3 DNA: TGTGCTAGTGGTTTGGTACTAGCAGGGGCCGGCCAGACCCAGTACTTC

V gene: TRBV7-9
D gene: .
clone size: .
J gene: TRBJ1-1
CDR3 protein: CASSPRQDRKSMNTEAFF
CDR3 DNA: TGTGCCAGCAGCCCAAGACAGGACCGAAAATCGATGAACACTGAAGCTTTCTTT

V gene: TRBV13
D gene: TRBD2
clone size: once
J gene: TRBJ2-5
CDR3 protein: CASSLGRGVGETQYF
CDR3 DNA: TGTGCCAGCAGCTTAGGCCGGGGGGTTGGAGAGACCCAGTACTTC

V gene: TRBV27
D gene: .
clone size: .
J gene: TRBJ1-1
CDR3 protein: CASSFLRQGPSQAFF
CDR3 DNA: TGTGCCAGCAGTTTCCTACGCCAGGGGCCGTCACAAGCTTTCTTT

V gene: TRBV9
D gene: .
clone size: .
J gene: TRBJ1-5
CDR3 protein: CASSPSGLNQPQHF
CDR3 DNA: TGTGCCAGCAGCCCCAGCGGGTTAAATCAGCCCCAGCATTTT

V gene: TRBV28
D gene: .
clone size: .
J gene: TRBJ1-2
CDR3 protein: CASSLGGAYGYTF
CDR3 DNA: TGTGCCAGCAGTTTGGGAGGTGCCTATGGCTACACCTTC

V gene: TRBV27
D gene: TRBD2
clone size: .
J gene: TRBJ2-7
CDR3 protein: CASSFRGLAQYEQYF
CDR3 DNA: TGTGCCAGCAGTTTTAGGGGACTAGCGCAGTACGAGCAGTACTTC

V gene: TRBV29-1
D gene: .
clone size: .
J gene: TRBJ2-3
CDR3 protein: CSGYSASTDTQYF
CDR3 DNA: TGCAGCGGGTACAGTGCTAGCACAGATACGCAGTATTTT

V gene: TRBV7-9
D gene: .
clone size: .
J gene: TRBJ2-3
CDR3 protein: CATGSGTDTQYF
CDR3 DNA: TGTGCCACCGGGAGTGGGACAGATACGCAGTATTTT

V gene: TRBV6-5
D gene: TRBD1
clone size: .
J gene: TRBJ2-1
CDR3 protein: CASSYPGTGSYNEQFF
CDR3 DNA: TGTGCCAGCAGTTACCCCGGGACAGGATCCTACAATGAGCAGTTCTTC

V gene: TRBV6-5
D gene: .
clone size: .
J gene: TRBJ2-1
CDR3 protein: CASSYGPGFLNEQFF
CDR3 DNA: TGTGCCAGCAGTTACGGACCTGGTTTCTTAAATGAGCAGTTCTTC

V gene: TRBV25-1
D gene: .
clone size: .
J gene: TRBJ2-5
CDR3 protein: CASSADSWETQYF
CDR3 DNA: TGTGCCAGCAGTGCGGACAGTTGGGAGACCCAGTACTTC

V gene: TRBV6-6
D gene: .
clone size: .
J gene: TRBJ2-7
CDR3 protein: CATLGGVSGTSYEQYF
CDR3 DNA: TGTGCCACACTTGGGGGTGTGAGCGGGACATCCTACGAGCAGTACTTC

V gene: TRBV18
D gene: .
clone size: .
J gene: TRBJ1-3
CDR3 protein: CASPFTRDTIYF
CDR3 DNA: TGTGCCAGCCCATTTACGCGGGACACCATATATTTT

V gene: TRBV7-8
D gene: .
clone size: .
J gene: TRBJ1-2
CDR3 protein: CASTPGQGPYGYTF
CDR3 DNA: TGTGCCAGCACCCCGGGTCAGGGGCCCTATGGCTACACCTTC

V gene: TRBV27
D gene: TRBD1
clone size: .
J gene: TRBJ1-3
CDR3 protein: CASSLRGQGVFSGNTIYF
CDR3 DNA: TGTGCCAGCAGTTTACGGGGACAGGGGGTATTCTCTGGAAACACCATATATTTT

V gene: TRBV27
D gene: .
clone size: .
J gene: TRBJ1-2
CDR3 protein: CASSLEGHYGYTF
CDR3 DNA: TGTGCCAGCAGTTTGGAGGGGCACTATGGCTACACCTTC

V gene: TRBV6-5
D gene: TRBD1
clone size: .
J gene: TRBJ2-7
CDR3 protein: CASSLTGTGFYEQYF
CDR3 DNA: TGTGCCAGCAGTCTAACCGGGACAGGGTTTTACGAGCAGTACTTC

V gene: TRBV9
D gene: .
clone size: .
J gene: TRBJ2-1
CDR3 protein: CASSGRYNEQFF
CDR3 DNA: TGTGCCAGCAGCGGACGATATAATGAGCAGTTCTTC

V gene: TRBV29-1
D gene: TRBD2
clone size: few
J gene: TRBJ2-7
CDR3 protein: CSVSPSGQEQYF
CDR3 DNA: TGCAGCGTTTCACCTAGCGGCCAAGAGCAGTACTTC

V gene: TRBV7-8
D gene: .
clone size: .
J gene: TRBJ1-4
CDR3 protein: CASSTPDRNEKLFF
CDR3 DNA: TGTGCCAGCAGCACCCCGGACCGAAATGAAAAACTGTTTTTT

V gene: TRBV7-8
D gene: TRBD1
clone size: .
J gene: TRBJ1-4
CDR3 protein: CASSFRGQNNEKLFF
CDR3 DNA: TGTGCCAGCAGCTTCCGGGGACAGAACAATGAAAAACTGTTTTTT

V gene: TRBV28
D gene: .
clone size: .
J gene: TRBJ2-7
CDR3 protein: CASRRQGPDEQYF
CDR3 DNA: TGTGCCAGCAGGCGGCAGGGCCCTGACGAGCAGTACTTC

V gene: TRBV5-6
D gene: .
clone size: .
J gene: TRBJ2-7
CDR3 protein: CASSLVGDSYEQYF
CDR3 DNA: TGTGCCAGCAGCTTGGTGGGGGACTCCTACGAGCAGTACTTC

V gene: TRBV15
D gene: .
clone size: .
J gene: TRBJ1-1
CDR3 protein: CATSISVNTEAFF
CDR3 DNA: TGTGCCACCAGTATAAGTGTGAACACTGAAGCTTTCTTT

V gene: TRBV4-3
D gene: TRBD1
clone size: .
J gene: TRBJ2-4
CDR3 protein: CASSQATGGTKNIQYF
CDR3 DNA: TGCGCCAGCAGCCAAGCTACAGGGGGGACCAAAAACATTCAGTACTTC

V gene: TRBV27
D gene: TRBD1
clone size: .
J gene: TRBJ2-4
CDR3 protein: CASRAGQGVLLAKNIQYF
CDR3 DNA: TGTGCCAGCAGAGCGGGACAGGGGGTTCTTCTAGCCAAAAACATTCAGTACTTC

V gene: TRBV5-1
D gene: .
clone size: .
J gene: TRBJ2-7
CDR3 protein: CASSQTGAFMEEQYF
CDR3 DNA: TGCGCCAGCAGCCAAACCGGGGCCTTTATGGAAGAGCAGTACTTC

V gene: TRBV5-1
D gene: .
clone size: few
J gene: TRBJ2-5
CDR3 protein: CASSPLSGSEAETQYF
CDR3 DNA: TGCGCCAGCAGCCCCCTAAGCGGAAGTGAGGCGGAGACCCAGTACTTC

V gene: TRBV7-2
D gene: .
clone size: .
J gene: TRBJ2-3
CDR3 protein: CASSLVNGLFTDTQYF
CDR3 DNA: TGTGCCAGCAGCTTAGTGAACGGGTTATTCACAGATACGCAGTATTTT

V gene: TRBV29-1
D gene: .
clone size: .
J gene: TRBJ2-1
CDR3 protein: CSAQSGFQYNEQFF
CDR3 DNA: TGCAGCGCCCAGTCCGGGTTCCAGTACAATGAGCAGTTCTTC

V gene: TRBV10-2
D gene: .
clone size: .
J gene: TRBJ2-4
CDR3 protein: CASTEVRPTLAKNIQYF
CDR3 DNA: TGCGCCAGCACCGAGGTCCGACCGACTCTAGCCAAAAACATTCAGTACTTC

V gene: TRBV6-1
D gene: .
clone size: .
J gene: TRBJ1-5
CDR3 protein: CASTGTYSNQPQHF
CDR3 DNA: TGTGCCAGCACCGGGACATATAGCAATCAGCCCCAGCATTTT

V gene: TRBV27
D gene: .
clone size: once
J gene: TRBJ2-1
CDR3 protein: CASSSPDLYHNEQFF
CDR3 DNA: TGTGCCAGCAGTTCCCCGGACCTTTACCACAATGAGCAGTTCTTC

V gene: TRBV28
D gene: TRBD2
clone size: .
J gene: TRBJ2-1
CDR3 protein: CASSPAGEGYNEQFF
CDR3 DNA: TGTGCCAGTTCCCCAGCGGGAGAAGGGTACAATGAGCAGTTCTTC

V gene: TRBV27
D gene: .
clone size: .
J gene: TRBJ2-7
CDR3 protein: CASSAGQGFHEQYF
CDR3 DNA: TGTGCCAGCAGTGCCGGACAAGGCTTTCACGAGCAGTACTTC

V gene: TRBV6-1
D gene: TRBD1
clone size: .
J gene: TRBJ2-3
CDR3 protein: CASSDRTGTTDTQYF
CDR3 DNA: TGTGCCAGCAGTGACAGGACAGGGACCACAGATACGCAGTATTTT

V gene: TRBV2
D gene: TRBD2
clone size: .
J gene: TRBJ2-5
CDR3 protein: CASSEGTSGDQSQETQYF
CDR3 DNA: TGTGCCAGCAGTGAAGGGACTAGCGGGGACCAGAGTCAAGAGACCCAGTACTTC

V gene: TRBV7-2
D gene: TRBD2
clone size: .
J gene: TRBJ2-5
CDR3 protein: CASSLASGTQETQYF
CDR3 DNA: TGTGCCAGCAGCTTAGCTAGCGGGACCCAAGAGACCCAGTACTTC

V gene: TRBV5-6
D gene: .
clone size: once
J gene: TRBJ1-5
CDR3 protein: CASSLAGLDRGQPQHF
CDR3 DNA: TGTGCCAGCAGCTTGGCGGGCCTGGATCGAGGTCAGCCCCAGCATTTT

V gene: TRBV6-5
D gene: .
clone size: .
J gene: TRBJ2-5
CDR3 protein: CASSYGYEETQYF
CDR3 DNA: TGTGCCAGCAGTTACGGGTACGAAGAGACCCAGTACTTC

V gene: TRBV27
D gene: .
clone size: .
J gene: TRBJ1-5
CDR3 protein: CASSLQQGNQPQHF
CDR3 DNA: TGTGCCAGCAGTTTACAGCAGGGCAATCAGCCCCAGCATTTT

V gene: TRBV27
D gene: TRBD2
clone size: .
J gene: TRBJ2-1
CDR3 protein: CASSKGTSVNNEQFF
CDR3 DNA: TGTGCCAGCAGTAAAGGGACTAGCGTAAACAATGAGCAGTTCTTC